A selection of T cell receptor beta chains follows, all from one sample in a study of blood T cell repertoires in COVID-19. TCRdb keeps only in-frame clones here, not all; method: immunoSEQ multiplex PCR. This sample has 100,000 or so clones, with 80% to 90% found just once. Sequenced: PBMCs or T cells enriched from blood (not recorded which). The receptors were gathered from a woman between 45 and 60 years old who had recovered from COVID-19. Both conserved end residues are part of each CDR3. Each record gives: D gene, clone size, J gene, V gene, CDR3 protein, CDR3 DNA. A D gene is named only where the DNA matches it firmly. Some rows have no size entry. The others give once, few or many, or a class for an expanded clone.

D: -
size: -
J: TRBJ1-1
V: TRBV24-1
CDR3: CATRDINTEAFF
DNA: TGTGCCACCAGAGACATAAACACTGAAGCTTTCTTT

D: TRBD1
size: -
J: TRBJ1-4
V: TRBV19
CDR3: CATTVGTGVGEKLFF
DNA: TGTGCCACCACCGTAGGGACAGGGGTTGGGGAAAAACTGTTTTTT

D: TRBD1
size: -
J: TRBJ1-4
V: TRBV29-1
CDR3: CSVDGGQGNEKLFF
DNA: TGCAGCGTTGATGGGGGACAGGGGAATGAAAAACTGTTTTTT

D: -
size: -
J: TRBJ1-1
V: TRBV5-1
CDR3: CASSLVTGSGTEAFF
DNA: TGCGCCAGCAGCTTGGTAACAGGGTCAGGCACTGAAGCTTTCTTT

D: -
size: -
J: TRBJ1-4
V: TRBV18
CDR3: CASSPQQGAEEKLFF
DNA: TGTGCCAGCTCACCGCAACAGGGCGCGGAAGAAAAACTGTTTTTT

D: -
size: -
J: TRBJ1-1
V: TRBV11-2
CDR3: CASSLVEGGNTEAFF
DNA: TGTGCCAGCAGCTTAGTTGAGGGAGGGAACACTGAAGCTTTCTTT

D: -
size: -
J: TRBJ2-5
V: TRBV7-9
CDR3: CASSSTTGEETQYF
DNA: TGTGCCAGCAGCAGCACCACAGGAGAAGAGACCCAGTACTTC

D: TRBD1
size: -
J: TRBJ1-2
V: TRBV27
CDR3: CASSLSGTGLLGNYGYTF
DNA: TGTGCCAGCAGTTTAAGCGGGACAGGGTTGTTGGGTAACTATGGCTACACCTTC

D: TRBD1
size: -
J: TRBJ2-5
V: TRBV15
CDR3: CATSRTDRGETQYF
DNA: TGTGCCACCAGCAGAACGGACAGGGGAGAGACCCAGTACTTC

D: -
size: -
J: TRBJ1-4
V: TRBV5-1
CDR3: CASSLGGFGEKLFF
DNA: TGCGCCAGCAGCTTAGGAGGTTTCGGCGAAAAACTGTTTTTT

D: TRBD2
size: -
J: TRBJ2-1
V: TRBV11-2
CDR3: CASSGNVAGYNEQFF
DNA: TGTGCCAGCAGCGGGAACGTAGCGGGGTACAATGAGCAGTTCTTC

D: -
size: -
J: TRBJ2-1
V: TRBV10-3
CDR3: CAISETDYNEQFF
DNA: TGTGCCATCAGTGAGACTGACTACAATGAGCAGTTCTTC

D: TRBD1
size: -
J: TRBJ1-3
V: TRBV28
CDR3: CASRRDRVRGNTIYF
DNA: TGTGCCAGCAGACGGGACAGGGTACGGGGCAACACCATATATTTT

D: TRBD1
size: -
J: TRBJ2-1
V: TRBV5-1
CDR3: CASRPGQGAVRVNEQFF
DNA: TGCGCCAGCAGACCGGGACAGGGGGCTGTTCGAGTCAATGAGCAGTTCTTC

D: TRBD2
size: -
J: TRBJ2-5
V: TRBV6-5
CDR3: CASSRQAGGQETQYF
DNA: TGTGCCAGCAGTCGCCAAGCGGGGGGACAAGAGACCCAGTACTTC

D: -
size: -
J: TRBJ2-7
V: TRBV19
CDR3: CASRSLTSSYEQYF
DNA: TGTGCCAGTAGATCCCTGACTAGTTCCTACGAGCAGTACTTC

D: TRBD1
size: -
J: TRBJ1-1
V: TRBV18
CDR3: CASSDTTGGVTEAFF
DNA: TGTGCCAGCTCGGACACGACAGGGGGCGTCACTGAAGCTTTCTTT

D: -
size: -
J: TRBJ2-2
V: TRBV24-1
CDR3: CATSDGQGNTGELFF
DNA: TGTGCCACCAGTGATGGTCAGGGAAACACCGGGGAGCTGTTTTTT

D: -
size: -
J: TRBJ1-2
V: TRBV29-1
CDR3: CSVEEGGYTF
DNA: TGCAGCGTTGAGGAGGGTGGCTACACCTTC

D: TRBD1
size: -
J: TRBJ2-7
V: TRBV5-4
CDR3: CASSSRTGQSTYEQYF
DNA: TGTGCCAGCAGCTCGCGGACGGGACAGTCAACCTACGAGCAGTACTTC

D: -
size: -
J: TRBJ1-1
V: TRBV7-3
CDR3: CASSPKAPKGALDTEAFF
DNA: TGTGCCAGCAGCCCAAAGGCCCCAAAAGGGGCCCTGGACACTGAAGCTTTCTTT

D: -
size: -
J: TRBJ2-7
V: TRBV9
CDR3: CASSPSPSTGEFSYEQYF
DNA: TGTGCCAGCAGCCCCTCCCCTTCCACAGGCGAATTTTCCTACGAGCAGTACTTC

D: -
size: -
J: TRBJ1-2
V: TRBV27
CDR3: CASRSILSGGLGYTF
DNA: TGTGCCAGCAGAAGCATCTTGTCGGGGGGCCTAGGCTACACCTTC

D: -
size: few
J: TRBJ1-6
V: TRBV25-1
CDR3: CASSEYKGVKNSPLHF
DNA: TGTGCCAGCAGTGAATATAAGGGGGTTAAGAATTCACCCCTCCACTTT

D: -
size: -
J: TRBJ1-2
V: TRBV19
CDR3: CASRSTGYGYTF
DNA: TGTGCCAGTAGGTCAACAGGCTATGGCTACACCTTC

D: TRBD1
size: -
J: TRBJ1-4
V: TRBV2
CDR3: CASSDGQGFSEKLFF
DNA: TGTGCCAGCAGTGATGGACAGGGATTTAGTGAAAAACTGTTTTTT

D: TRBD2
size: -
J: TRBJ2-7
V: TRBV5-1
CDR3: CASSPRLAGDSYEQYF
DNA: TGCGCCAGCAGCCCCAGACTAGCGGGAGACTCCTACGAGCAGTACTTC

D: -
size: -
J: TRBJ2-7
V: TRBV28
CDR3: CASSSPGEIRGYEQYF
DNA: TGTGCCAGCAGTTCCCCCGGGGAAATTAGGGGGTACGAGCAGTACTTC